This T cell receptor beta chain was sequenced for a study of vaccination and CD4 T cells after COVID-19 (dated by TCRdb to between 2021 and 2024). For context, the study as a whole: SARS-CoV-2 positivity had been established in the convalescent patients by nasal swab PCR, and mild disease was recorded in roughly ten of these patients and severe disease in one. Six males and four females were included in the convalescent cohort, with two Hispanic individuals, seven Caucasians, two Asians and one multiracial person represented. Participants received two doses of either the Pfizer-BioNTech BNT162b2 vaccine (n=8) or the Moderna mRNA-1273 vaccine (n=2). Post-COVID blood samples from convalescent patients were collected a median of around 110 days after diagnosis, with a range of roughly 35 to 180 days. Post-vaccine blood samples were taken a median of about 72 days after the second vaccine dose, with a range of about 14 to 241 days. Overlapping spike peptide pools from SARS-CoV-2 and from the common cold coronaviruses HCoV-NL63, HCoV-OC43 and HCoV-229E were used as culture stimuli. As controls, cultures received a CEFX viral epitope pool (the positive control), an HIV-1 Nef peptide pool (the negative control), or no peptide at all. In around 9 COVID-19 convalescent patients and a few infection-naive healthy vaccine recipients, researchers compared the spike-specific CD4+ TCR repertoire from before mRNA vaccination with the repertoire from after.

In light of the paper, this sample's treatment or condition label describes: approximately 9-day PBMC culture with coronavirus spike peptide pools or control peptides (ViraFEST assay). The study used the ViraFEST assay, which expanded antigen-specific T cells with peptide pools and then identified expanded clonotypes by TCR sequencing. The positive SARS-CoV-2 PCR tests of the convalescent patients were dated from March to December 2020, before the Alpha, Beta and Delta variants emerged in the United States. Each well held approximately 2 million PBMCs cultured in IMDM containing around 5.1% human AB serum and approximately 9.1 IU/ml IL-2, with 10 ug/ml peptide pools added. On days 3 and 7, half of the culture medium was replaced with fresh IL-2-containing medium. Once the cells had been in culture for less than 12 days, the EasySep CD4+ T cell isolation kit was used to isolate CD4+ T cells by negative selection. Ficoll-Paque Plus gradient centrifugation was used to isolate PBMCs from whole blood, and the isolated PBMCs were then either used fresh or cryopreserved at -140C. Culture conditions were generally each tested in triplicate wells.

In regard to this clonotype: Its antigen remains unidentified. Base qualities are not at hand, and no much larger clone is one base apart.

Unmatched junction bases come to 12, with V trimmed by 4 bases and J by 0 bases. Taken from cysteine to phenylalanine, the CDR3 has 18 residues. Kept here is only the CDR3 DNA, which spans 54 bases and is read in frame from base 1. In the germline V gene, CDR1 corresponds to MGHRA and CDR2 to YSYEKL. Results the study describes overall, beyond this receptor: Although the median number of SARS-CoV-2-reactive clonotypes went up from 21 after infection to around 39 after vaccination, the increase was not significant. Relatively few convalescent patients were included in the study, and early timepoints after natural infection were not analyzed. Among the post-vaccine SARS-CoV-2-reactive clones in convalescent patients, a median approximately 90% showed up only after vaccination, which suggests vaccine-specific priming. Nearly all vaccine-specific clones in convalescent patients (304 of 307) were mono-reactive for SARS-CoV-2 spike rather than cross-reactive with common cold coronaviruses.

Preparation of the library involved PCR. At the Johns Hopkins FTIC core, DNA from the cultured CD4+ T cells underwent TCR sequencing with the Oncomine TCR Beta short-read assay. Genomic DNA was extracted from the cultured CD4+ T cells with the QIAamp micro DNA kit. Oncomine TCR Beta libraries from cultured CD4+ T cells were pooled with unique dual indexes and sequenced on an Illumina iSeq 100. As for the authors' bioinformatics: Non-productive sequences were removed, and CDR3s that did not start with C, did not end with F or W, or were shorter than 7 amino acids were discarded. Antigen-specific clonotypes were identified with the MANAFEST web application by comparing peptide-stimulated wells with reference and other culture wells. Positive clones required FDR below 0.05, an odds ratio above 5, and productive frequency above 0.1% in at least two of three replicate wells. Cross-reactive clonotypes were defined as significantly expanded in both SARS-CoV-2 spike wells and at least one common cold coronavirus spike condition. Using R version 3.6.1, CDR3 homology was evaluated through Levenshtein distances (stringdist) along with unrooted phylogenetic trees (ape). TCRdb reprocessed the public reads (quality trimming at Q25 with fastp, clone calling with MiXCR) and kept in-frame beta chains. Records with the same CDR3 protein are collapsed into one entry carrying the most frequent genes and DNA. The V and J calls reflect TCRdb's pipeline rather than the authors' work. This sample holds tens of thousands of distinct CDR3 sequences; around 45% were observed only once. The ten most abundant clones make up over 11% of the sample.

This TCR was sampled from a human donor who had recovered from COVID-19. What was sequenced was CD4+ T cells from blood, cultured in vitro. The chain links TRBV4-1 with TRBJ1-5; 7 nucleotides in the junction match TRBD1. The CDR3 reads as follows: CASSPQGHRGDSNQPQHF. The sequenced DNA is TGCGCCAGCAGCCCTCAAGGCCACAGGGGAGATAGCAATCAGCCCCAGCATTTT.